The 8 T cell receptor beta chains listed next were all sequenced from one sample in a study of neurological immune-mediated disorders. TCRdb itself ran the 5' RACE reads through MiXCR, one entry per CDR3 protein. The data contain about 55,000 distinct CDR3 sequences, around 4% of them seen just once; the ten biggest clones take up 1.6%. The material sequenced was PBMCs. Every receptor here comes from a man in his thirties or forties with multiple sclerosis.

This clonotype came up many times. CDR3 loop: CASSVASGGASYEQYF. CDR3 coding DNA: TGTGCCAGCAGCGTAGCGAGCGGGGGGGCTTCCTACGAGCAGTACTTC. The chain carries TRBV9 and TRBJ2-7, with TRBD2 matching over 10 bases. Trimming at V came to 0 bases and at J to 1 base, leaving 4 bases not matched to a gene. Germline V CDR1 and CDR2: SGDLS, YYNGEE. The CDR3 length is 16 residues.

Many counts were recorded for this clonotype. The V call is TRBV27, the J call TRBJ1-1; a possible D gene is TRBD1 (5 bases). Germline CDR1 is MNHEY and CDR2 is SMNVEV (reference sequence). Trimming removed 3 bases at V and 0 bases at J, with 11 bases between. This CDR3 is 15 amino acids long. The CDR3 DNA reads as TGTGCCAGCAGTTTTGGGGGGGGGATGAACACTGAAGCTTTCTTT. This gives the protein CASSFGGGMNTEAFF.

This clonotype has at least ten counts. The CDR3 DNA follows: TGTGCCAGCAGCCGCGGAGGGAACATTCAGTACTTC. Translated, it gives CASSRGGNIQYF. The chain links TRBV7-9 to TRBJ2-4; D may be TRBD2 (6 bases). CDR1 SEHNR and CDR2 FQNEAQ come from the germline V gene (reference sequence). The germline V and J ends were trimmed by 5 bases and 7 bases, with 9 bases remaining between them. This CDR3 is 12 amino acids long.

Many counts were recorded for this clonotype. J is TRBJ2-5 and V is TRBV10-3, with 11 bases that match TRBD2. CDR1 is ENHRY, CDR2 SYGVKD, per germline. Trimming at V came to 8 bases and at J to 0 bases, leaving 5 bases not matched to a gene. This CDR3 contains 15 residues. DNA of the CDR3: TGTGCCATCGGTGCTAGCGGGGGGAACCAAGAGACCCAGTACTTC. Protein: CAIGASGGNQETQYF.

By share, this clonotype ranks as medium-sized. The chain carries TRBV29-1 and TRBJ1-2, with 9 positions matching TRBD1. Germline-derived CDR1 and CDR2 are SQVTM and ANQGSEA. V lost 3 bases to trimming and J lost 0 bases; unmatched junction nucleotides: 8. The CDR3 extends over 16 amino acids. Here the CDR3 DNA reads TGCAGCGTTGAGGGACAGGGACTCCGTACTAACTATGGCTACACCTTC. Translated: CSVEGQGLRTNYGYTF.

The table lists this clonotype with many counts. V is TRBV27 and J is TRBJ1-1; 7 positions agree with TRBD1. Germline V gives CDR1 MNHEY, CDR2 SMNVEV (reference sequence). V lost 6 bases, J lost 6 bases, and 13 bases stayed unmatched. The CDR3 is 15 residues long. This CDR3 is CASRLTGAPSPEAFF. In DNA, the CDR3 is TGTGCCAGCAGACTAACAGGGGCCCCTTCCCCTGAAGCTTTCTTT.

Ten or more counts support this clonotype. The chain links TRBV7-2 to TRBJ2-3, with no clear D. The CDR3 is 13 amino acids. Trimming took off 4 bases at V and 1 base at J, with 6 bases between the two ends. Germline loops: CDR1 SGHTA, CDR2 FQGNSA. Here the CDR3 reads CASSWTRTDTQYF. The CDR3 DNA follows: TGTGCCAGCAGCTGGACCCGCACAGATACGCAGTATTTT.

This clonotype occurred many times. The V gene is TRBV6-6, the J gene TRBJ1-1; D is unclear. Germline values: CDR1 MNHNY, CDR2 SVGAGI (reference sequence). This CDR3 has 15 amino acids. Deletions cut 0 bases from V and 1 base from J, with 9 bases between. DNA for the CDR3: TGTGCCAGCAGTTACTCGAATCGGGGGAACACTGAAGCTTTCTTT. This gives the protein CASSYSNRGNTEAFF.